This T cell receptor (beta chain) originates from a study of T-cell memory formation after mild COVID-19. In the study overall: The TCR clusters were mostly specific to one donor.

TCRdb re-called the 5' RACE reads with MiXCR, one entry per CDR3 protein. The sample has roughly 510,000 distinct CDR3 sequences, roughly a sixth seen once; the top ten hold about 8.1%. Overall study results and limits: Clones that contracted clustered mainly in CM and EM if CD4+ and in EMRA if CD8+. SARS-CoV-2 specificity was not confirmed for second-wave clones peaking on day 37.

Notes on this clonotype: Its antigen is unknown.

There are 15 residues in the CDR3. With 4 bases clipped from V and 2 bases from J, the junction kept 8 bases outside the gene matches. The genes are TRBV12-3 or TRBV12-4 and TRBJ2-7, with 7 bases identical to TRBD2. This clonotype was sampled from an adult woman who had mild COVID-19 (a few samples of this study predate the infection). Cell type and time point are not known. The sequencing input was PBMCs or a T cell subset sorted from them (not recorded which). CDR3 protein: CASSSHSGWTYEQYF. For the CDR3, the DNA is TGTGCCAGCAGTTCACATAGCGGGTGGACCTACGAGCAGTACTTC.